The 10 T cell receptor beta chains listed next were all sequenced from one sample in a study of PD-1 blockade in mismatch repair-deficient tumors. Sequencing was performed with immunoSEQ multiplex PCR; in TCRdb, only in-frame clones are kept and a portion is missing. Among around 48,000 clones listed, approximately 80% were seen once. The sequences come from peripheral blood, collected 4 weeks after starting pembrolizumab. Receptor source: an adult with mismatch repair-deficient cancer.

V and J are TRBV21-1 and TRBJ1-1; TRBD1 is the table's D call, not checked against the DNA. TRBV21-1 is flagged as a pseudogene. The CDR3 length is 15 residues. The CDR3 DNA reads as TGTGCCAGCAGCAAATCGGGCAGGGGGAACACTGAAGCTTTCTTT. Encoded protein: CASSKSGRGNTEAFF.

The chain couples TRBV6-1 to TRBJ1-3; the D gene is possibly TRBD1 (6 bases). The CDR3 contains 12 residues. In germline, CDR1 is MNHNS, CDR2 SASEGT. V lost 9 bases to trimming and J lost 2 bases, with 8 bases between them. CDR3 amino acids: CASTGTGNTIYF. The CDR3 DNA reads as TGTGCCAGTACAGGGACTGGAAACACCATATATTTT.

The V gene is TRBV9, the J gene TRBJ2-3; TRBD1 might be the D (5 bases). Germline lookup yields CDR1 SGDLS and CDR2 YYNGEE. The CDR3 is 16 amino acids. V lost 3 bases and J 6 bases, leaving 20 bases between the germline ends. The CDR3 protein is CASSADSLRTLDTQYF. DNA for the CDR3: TGTGCCAGCAGCGCCGATTCGCTGAGGACATTGGATACGCAGTATTTT.

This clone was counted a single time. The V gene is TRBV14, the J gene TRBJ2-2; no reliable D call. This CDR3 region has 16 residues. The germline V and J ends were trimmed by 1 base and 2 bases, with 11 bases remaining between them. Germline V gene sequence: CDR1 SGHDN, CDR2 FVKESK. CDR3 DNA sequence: TGTGCCAGCAGCCAAGGAGTGAACATTAACACCGGGGAGCTGTTTTTT. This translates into CASSQGVNINTGELFF.

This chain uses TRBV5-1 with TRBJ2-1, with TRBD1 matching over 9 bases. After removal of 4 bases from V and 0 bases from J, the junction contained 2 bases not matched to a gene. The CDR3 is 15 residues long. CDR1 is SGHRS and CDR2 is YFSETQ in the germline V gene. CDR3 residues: CASSTGQGSYNEQFF. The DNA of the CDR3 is TGCGCCAGCAGCACGGGACAGGGCTCCTACAATGAGCAGTTCTTC.

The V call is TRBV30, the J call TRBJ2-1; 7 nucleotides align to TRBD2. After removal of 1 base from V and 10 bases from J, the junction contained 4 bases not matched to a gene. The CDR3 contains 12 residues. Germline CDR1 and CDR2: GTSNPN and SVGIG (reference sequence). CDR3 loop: CAWSASGPEQFF. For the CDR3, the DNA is TGTGCCTGGAGTGCTAGCGGACCCGAGCAGTTCTTC.

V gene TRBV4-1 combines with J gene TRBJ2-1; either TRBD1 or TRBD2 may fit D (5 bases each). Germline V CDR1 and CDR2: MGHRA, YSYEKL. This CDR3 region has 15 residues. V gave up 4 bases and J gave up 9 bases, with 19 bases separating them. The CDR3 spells CASSLRDLARGEQFF. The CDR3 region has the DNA TGCGCCAGCAGCCTTCGGGACCTAGCCCGCGGTGAGCAGTTCTTC.

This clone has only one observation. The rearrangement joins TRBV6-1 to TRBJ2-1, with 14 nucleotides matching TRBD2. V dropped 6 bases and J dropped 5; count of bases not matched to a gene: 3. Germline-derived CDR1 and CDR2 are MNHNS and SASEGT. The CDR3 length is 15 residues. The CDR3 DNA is TGTGCCAGCAGCCGACTAGCGGGAGGGGACAATGAGCAGTTCTTC. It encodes CASSRLAGGDNEQFF.

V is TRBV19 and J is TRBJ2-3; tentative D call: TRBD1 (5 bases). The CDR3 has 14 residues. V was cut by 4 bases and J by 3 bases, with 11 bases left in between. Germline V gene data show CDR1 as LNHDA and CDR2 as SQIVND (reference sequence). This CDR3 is CASSTRQGTDTQYF. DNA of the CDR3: TGTGCCAGTAGTACTCGTCAGGGAACAGATACGCAGTATTTT.

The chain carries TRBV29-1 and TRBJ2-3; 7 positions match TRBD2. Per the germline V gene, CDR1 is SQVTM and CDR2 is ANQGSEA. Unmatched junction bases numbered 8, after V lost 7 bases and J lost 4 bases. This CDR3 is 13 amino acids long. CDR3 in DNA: TGCAGCGGGGTTGCGGGAGTTCCAGATACGCAGTATTTT. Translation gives CSGVAGVPDTQYF.